The subject of this entry is one T cell receptor beta chain. Antigen specificity is unknown. The sample is drawn from a study of post-analysis software for immune sequencing data. Unmatched junction bases numbered 3, after V lost 3 bases and J lost 0 bases. Germline-derived CDR1 and CDR2 are SGHVS and FQNEAQ. The CDR3 totals 16 residues. Built from TCR beta cDNA, the libraries had unique molecular identifiers in them. MiXCR, run by TCRdb on the PCR reads, gives a single entry per CDR3 protein. This sample has about 680,000 distinct CDR3 sequences, with 55% to 70% found just once. Study-level results: The study found TRBV5-6, TRBV5-1 and TRBV20-1 among 4 or 5 TRBV segments more frequent in patients than controls.

This sequence was found in a girl aged 2 to 9 with multiple sclerosis. V usage is TRBV7-8 and J usage is TRBJ2-1, with TRBD2 identical over 9 bases. Sample: blood. In nucleotides, the CDR3 is TGTGCCAGCAGCTTCGTTAGCGGGAGCTCCTACAATGAGCAGTTCTTC. Translated, it gives CASSFVSGSSYNEQFF.